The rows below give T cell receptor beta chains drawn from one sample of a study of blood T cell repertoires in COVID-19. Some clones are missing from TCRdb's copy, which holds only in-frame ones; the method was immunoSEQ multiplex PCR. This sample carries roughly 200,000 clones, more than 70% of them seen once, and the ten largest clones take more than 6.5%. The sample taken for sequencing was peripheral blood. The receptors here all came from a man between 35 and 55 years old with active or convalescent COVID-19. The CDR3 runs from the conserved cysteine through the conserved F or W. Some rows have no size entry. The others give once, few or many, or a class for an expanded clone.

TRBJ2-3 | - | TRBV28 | CASRRGLTQYF
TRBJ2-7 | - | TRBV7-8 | CASSLPRDRVHEQYF
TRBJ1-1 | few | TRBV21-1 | CASITLPGGTEAFF
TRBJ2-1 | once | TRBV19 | CASKDRGYTLNEQFF
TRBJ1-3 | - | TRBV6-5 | CASSYVGVDSGNTIYF
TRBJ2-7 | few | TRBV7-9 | CASSGGIAGGTLEQYF
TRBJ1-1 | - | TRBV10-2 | CASSVAGEGFNTEAFF
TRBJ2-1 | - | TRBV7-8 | CASSLVGLAGYEQFF
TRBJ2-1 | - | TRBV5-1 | CASKPLAGARDEQFF
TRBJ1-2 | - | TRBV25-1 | CASSASWSEGYGYTF
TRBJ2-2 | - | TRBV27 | CASIPGNTGELFF
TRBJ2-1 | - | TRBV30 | CAWDRERGEQFF
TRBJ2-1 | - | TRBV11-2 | CASSLEGTGNDEQFF
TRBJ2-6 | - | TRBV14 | CATPGGGGANVLTF
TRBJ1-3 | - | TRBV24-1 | CATSEAAGNTIYF
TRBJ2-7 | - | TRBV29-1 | CSVEGTHSYEQYF
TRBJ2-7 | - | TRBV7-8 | CASSLGGTVSYEQYF
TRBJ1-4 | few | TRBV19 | CASSLGAGLSNEKLFF
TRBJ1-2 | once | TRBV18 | CASSRDRVGYTF
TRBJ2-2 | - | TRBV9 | CASSISQGSTGELFF
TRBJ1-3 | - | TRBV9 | CASSVAGQGSGNTIYF
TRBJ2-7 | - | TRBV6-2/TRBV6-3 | CASSYSSGEQYF
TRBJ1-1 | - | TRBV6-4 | CASSEETGGRTEAFF
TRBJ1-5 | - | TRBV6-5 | CASSSRDRGNQPQHF
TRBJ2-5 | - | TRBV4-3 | CASSQEGTGGKLQETQYF
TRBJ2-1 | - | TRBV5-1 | CASSLERYNEQFF
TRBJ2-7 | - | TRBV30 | CAWSQQGYEQYF
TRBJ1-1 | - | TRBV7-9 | CASSPRAGDRDTEAFF
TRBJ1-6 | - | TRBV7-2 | CASSTTGLISSPLHF
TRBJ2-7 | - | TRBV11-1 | CASSWTATYEQYF
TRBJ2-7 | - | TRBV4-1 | CASSTGQGSYEQYF
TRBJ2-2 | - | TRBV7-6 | CASSSRGGYTGELFF
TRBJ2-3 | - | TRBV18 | CASSPGLGTDTQYF
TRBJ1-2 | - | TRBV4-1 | CASSQAIRQGPNYGYTF
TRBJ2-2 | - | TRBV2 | CASGTGVTGELFF
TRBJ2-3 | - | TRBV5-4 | CASSLLAGGRDTQYF
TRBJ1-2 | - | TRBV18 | CASSPRESYGYTF
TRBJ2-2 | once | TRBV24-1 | CATSDSQRHTGELFF
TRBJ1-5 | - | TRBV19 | CASSRLQGFGGNQPQHF
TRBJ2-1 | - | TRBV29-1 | CSSGQGGVGEQFF
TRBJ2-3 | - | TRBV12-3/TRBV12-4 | CASSLDRLDTQYF
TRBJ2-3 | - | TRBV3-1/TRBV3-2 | CASSQDPGTDTQYF
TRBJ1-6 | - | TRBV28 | CASSRGQGAFYNSPLHF
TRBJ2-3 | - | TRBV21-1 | CASSKDGLAGGNTQYF
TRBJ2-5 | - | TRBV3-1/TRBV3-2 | CASSPYGREETQYF
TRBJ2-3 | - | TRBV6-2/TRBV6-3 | CASSYDGSTDTQYF
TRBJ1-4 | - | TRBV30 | CAWSVWWQEDNEKLFF
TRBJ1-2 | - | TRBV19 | CASSIYPGDINYGYTF
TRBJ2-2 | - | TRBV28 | CASSLSVGELFF